Here is one T cell receptor (beta chain) with its context. Unmatched junction bases numbered 8, after V lost 0 bases and J lost 5 bases. Germline CDR1 reads SGHRS; CDR2 reads YFSETQ. The CDR3 runs to 15 residues. Researchers ran the PCR with 60 Vbeta and 13 Jbeta primers. Using immunoSEQ multiplex PCR, the repertoire was profiled, and TCRdb retains in-frame clones only, with some absent. The repertoire holds about 180,000 clones, with about 82% as singletons. This specimen belongs to a study of cytomegalovirus exposure and HLA in healthy donors. Sequencing was performed on PBMCs. The genes are TRBV5-1 and TRBJ2-7, with 7 bases lining up with TRBD1. The receptor was isolated from a man between 18 and 35 years old in good health and CMV-seronegative. CDR3 DNA sequence: TGCGCCAGCAGCTTGGTCGTACAGGGGAAGGACGAGCAGTACTTC. This gives the protein CASSLVVQGKDEQYF.